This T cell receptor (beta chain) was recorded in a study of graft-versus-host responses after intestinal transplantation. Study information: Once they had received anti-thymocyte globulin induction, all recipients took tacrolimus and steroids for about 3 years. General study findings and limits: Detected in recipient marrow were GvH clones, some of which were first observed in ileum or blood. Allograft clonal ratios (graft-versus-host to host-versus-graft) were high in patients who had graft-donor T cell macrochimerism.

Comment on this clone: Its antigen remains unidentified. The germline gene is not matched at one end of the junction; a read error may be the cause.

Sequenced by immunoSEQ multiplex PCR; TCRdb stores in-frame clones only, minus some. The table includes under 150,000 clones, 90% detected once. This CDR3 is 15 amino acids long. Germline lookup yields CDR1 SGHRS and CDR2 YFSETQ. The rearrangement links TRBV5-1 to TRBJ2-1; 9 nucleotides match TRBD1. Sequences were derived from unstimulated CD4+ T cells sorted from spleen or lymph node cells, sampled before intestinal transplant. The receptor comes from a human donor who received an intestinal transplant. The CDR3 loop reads CASSSGQGNYNGQFF. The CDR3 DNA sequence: TGCGCCAGCAGCTCCGGACAGGGGAATTACAATGGGCAGTTCTTC. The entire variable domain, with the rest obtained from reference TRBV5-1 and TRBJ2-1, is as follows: KAGVTQTPRYLIKTRGQQVTLSCSPISGHRSVSWYQQTPGQGLQFLFEYFSETQRNKGNFPGRFSGRQFSNSRSEMNVSTLELGDSALYLCASSSGQGNYNGQFFGPGTRLTVL.